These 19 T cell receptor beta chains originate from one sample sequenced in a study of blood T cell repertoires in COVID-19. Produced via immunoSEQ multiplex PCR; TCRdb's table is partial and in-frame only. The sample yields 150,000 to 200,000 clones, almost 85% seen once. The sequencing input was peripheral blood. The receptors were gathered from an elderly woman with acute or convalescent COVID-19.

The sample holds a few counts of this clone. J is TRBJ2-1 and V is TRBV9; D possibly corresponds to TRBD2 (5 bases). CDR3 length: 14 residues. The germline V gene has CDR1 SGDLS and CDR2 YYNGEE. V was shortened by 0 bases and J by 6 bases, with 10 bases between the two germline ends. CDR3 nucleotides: TGTGCCAGCAGCGTAGGGTCGGCGGGCAATGAGCAGTTCTTC. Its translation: CASSVGSAGNEQFF.

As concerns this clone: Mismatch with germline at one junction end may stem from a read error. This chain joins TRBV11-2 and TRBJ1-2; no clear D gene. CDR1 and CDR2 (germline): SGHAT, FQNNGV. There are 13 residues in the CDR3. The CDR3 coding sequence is TGTGCCAGCAGCGCACAGATCTTCTATGGCTGCACCTTC. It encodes CASSAQIFYGCTF. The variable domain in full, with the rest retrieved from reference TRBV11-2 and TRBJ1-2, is EAGVAQSPRYKIIEKRQSVAFWCNPISGHATLYWYQQILGQGPKLLIQFQNNGVVDDSQLPKDRFSAERLKGVDSTLKIQPAKLEDSAVYLCASSAQIFYGCTFGSGTRLTVV.

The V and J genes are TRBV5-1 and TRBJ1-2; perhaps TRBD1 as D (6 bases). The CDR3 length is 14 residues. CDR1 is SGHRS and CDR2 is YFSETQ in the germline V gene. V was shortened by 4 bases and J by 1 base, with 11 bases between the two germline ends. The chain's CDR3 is CASSQDSINYGYTF. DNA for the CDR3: TGCGCCAGCAGCCAGGACAGCATTAACTATGGCTACACCTTC.

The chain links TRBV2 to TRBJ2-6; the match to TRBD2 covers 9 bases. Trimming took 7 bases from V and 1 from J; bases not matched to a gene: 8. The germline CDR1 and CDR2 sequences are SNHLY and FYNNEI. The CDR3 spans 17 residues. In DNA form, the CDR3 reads TGTGCCAGCACATCCCGCGGGAGGGGGTCTGGGGCCAACGTCCTGACTTTC. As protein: CASTSRGRGSGANVLTF. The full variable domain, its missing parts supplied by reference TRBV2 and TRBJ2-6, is EPEVTQTPSHQVTQMGQEVILRCVPISNHLYFYWYRQILGQKVEFLVSFYNNEISEKSEIFDDQFSVERPDGSNFTLKIRSTKLEDSAMYFCASTSRGRGSGANVLTFGAGSRLTVL.

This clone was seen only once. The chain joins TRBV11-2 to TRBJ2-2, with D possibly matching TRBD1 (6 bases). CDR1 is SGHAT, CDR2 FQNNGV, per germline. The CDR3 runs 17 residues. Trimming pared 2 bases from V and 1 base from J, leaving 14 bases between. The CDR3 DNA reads TGTGCCAGCAGCTTATCTAACCTAGGGGGGAACACCGGGGAGCTGTTTTTT. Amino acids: CASSLSNLGGNTGELFF. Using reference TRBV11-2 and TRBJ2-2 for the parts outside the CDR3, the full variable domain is EAGVAQSPRYKIIEKRQSVAFWCNPISGHATLYWYQQILGQGPKLLIQFQNNGVVDDSQLPKDRFSAERLKGVDSTLKIQPAKLEDSAVYLCASSLSNLGGNTGELFFGEGSRLTVL.

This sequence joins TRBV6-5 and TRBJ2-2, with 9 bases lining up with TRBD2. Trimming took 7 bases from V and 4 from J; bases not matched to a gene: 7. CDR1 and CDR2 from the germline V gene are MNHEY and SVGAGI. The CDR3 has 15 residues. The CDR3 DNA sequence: TGTGCCAGCACCCAGCGGGGGGCGACCACCGGGGAGCTGTTTTTT. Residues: CASTQRGATTGELFF.

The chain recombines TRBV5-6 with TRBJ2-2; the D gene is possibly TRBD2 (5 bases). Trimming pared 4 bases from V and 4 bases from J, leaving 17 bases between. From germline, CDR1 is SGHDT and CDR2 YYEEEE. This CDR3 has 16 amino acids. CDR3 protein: CASSPWTLAGTGELFF. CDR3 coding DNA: TGTGCCAGCAGCCCCTGGACGTTGGCGGGCACCGGGGAGCTGTTTTTT.

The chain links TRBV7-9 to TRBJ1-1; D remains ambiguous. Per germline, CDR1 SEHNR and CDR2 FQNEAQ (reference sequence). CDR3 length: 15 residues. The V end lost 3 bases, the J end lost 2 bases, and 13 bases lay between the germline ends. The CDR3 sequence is CASSFGGSRNTEAFF. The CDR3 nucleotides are TGTGCCAGCAGCTTCGGCGGCAGCCGAAACACTGAAGCTTTCTTT. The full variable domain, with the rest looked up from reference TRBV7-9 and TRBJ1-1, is DTGVSQNPRHKITKRGQNVTFRCDPISEHNRLYWYRQTLGQGPEFLTYFQNEAQLEKSRLLSDRFSAERPKGSFSTLEIQRTEQGDSAMYLCASSFGGSRNTEAFFGQGTRLTVV.

This CDR3 is CASSRQGWDSPLHF. CDR3 in DNA: TGTGCCAGCAGCCGACAGGGTTGGGATTCACCCCTCCACTTT. The chain carries TRBV27 and TRBJ1-6; 7 nucleotides agree with TRBD1. Germline V gene lookup returns CDR1 MNHEY and CDR2 SMNVEV (reference sequence). This CDR3 is 14 amino acids long. V lost 6 bases, J lost 8 bases, and 7 bases stayed unmatched.

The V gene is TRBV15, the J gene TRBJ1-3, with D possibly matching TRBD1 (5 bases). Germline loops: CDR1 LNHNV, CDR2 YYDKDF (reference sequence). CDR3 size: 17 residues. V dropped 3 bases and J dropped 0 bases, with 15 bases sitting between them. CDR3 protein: CATSSGQGRNSGNTIYF. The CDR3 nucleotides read TGTGCCACCAGCAGCGGGCAGGGTCGGAACTCTGGAAACACCATATATTTT.

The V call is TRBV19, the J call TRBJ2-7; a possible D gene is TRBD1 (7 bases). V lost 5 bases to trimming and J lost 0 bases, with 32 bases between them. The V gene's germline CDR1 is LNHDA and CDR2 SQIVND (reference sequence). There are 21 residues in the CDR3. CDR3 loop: CASSVKGGRDSGDHYSYEQYF. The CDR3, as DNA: TGTGCCAGTAGTGTCAAGGGGGGACGGGACAGCGGCGATCATTACTCCTACGAGCAGTACTTC.

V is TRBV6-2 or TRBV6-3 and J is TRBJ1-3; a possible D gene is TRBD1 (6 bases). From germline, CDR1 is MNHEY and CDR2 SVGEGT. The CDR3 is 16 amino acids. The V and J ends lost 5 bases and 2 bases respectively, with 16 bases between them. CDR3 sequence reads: CASSRGGVKPGNTIYF. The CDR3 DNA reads TGTGCCAGCAGTCGTGGGGGCGTGAAACCTGGAAACACCATATATTTT.

CDR3 in amino acids: CASSEGWDRTQYF. CDR3 nucleotides: TGTGCCAGCAGTGAAGGATGGGACAGGACGCAGTATTTT. V gene TRBV2 combines with J gene TRBJ2-3, with 8 bases matching TRBD1. V dropped 1 base and J dropped 9; count of bases not matched to a gene: 3. The CDR3 totals 13 residues. The germline V gene encodes CDR1 SNHLY and CDR2 FYNNEI.

The CDR3 DNA sequence: TGCAGCGTTGAAGCAGGTCTTCAAGAGACCCAGTACTTC. Translating it yields CSVEAGLQETQYF. The gene calls are TRBV29-1 and TRBJ2-5, with no clear D. Trimming left V 1 base short and J 2 bases short, with 8 bases between. Germline V lookup: CDR1 SQVTM, CDR2 ANQGSEA. CDR3 length equals 13 residues.

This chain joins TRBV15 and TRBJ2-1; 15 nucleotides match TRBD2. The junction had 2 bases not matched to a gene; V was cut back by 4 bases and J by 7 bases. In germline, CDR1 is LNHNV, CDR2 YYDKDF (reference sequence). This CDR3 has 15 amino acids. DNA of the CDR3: TGTGCCACCAGCATCGGGACTAGCGGGAGGAATGAGCAGTTCTTC. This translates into CATSIGTSGRNEQFF.

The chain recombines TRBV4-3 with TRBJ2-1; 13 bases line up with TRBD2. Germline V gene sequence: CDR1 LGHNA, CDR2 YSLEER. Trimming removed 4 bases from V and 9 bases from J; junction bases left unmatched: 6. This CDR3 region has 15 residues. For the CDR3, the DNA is TGCGCCAGCAGCCCTACTAGCGGGAGGGACAGTGAGCAGTTCTTC. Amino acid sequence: CASSPTSGRDSEQFF.

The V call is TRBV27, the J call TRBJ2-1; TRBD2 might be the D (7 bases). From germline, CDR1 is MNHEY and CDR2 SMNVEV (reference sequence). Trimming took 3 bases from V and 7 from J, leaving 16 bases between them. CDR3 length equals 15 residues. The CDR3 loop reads CASSLGAGAGNEQFF. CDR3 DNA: TGTGCCAGCAGTTTGGGGGCGGGAGCGGGAAATGAGCAGTTCTTC.

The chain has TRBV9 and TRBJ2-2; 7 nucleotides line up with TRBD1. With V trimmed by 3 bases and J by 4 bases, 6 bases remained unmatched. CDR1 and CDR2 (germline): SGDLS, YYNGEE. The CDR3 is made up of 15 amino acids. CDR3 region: CASSARGSSTGELFF. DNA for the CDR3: TGTGCCAGCAGCGCCAGGGGGTCTTCCACCGGGGAGCTGTTTTTT.

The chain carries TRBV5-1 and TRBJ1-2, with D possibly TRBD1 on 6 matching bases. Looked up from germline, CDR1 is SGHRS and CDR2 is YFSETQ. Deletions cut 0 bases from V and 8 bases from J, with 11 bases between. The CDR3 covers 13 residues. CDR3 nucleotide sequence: TGCGCCAGCAGCTTGGTACCAGGGGCCGGCTACACCTTC. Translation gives CASSLVPGAGYTF.